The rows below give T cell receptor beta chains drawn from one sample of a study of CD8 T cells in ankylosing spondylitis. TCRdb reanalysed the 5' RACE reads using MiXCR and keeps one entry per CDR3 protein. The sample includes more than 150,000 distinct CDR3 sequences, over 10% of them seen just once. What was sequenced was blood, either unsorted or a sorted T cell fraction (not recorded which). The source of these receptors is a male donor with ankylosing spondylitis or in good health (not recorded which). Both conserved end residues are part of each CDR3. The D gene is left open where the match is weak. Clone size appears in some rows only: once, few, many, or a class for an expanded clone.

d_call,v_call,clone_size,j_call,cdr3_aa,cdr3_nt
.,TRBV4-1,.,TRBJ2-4,CASSQESIQSIQYF,TGCGCCAGCAGCCAAGAATCTATACAGAGCATTCAGTACTTC
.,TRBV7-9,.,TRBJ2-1,CASSWDPANEQFF,TGTGCCAGCAGCTGGGATCCAGCCAATGAGCAGTTCTTC
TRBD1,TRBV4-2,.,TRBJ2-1,CASSLRQGIEQFF,TGTGCCAGCAGCCTCAGACAGGGTATTGAGCAGTTCTTC
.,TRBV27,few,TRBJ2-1,CASKNPNEQFF,TGTGCCAGCAAAAATCCCAATGAGCAGTTCTTC
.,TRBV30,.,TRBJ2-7,CAWSVGSPLEQYF,TGTGCCTGGAGTGTAGGGTCCCCCCTGGAGCAGTACTTC
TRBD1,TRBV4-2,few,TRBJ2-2,CASSTRDRGGTGELFF,TGTGCCAGCAGCACCCGGGACAGGGGTGGCACCGGGGAGCTGTTTTTT
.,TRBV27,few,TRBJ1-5,CASRGGLANQPQHF,TGTGCCAGCAGGGGGGGCCTTGCTAATCAGCCCCAGCATTTT
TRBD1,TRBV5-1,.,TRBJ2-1,CASSPRQGIYNEQFF,TGCGCCAGCAGCCCCCGACAGGGTATCTACAATGAGCAGTTCTTC
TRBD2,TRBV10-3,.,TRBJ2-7,CAISALGPFLAGGEQYF,TGTGCCATCAGTGCCCTGGGACCCTTCCTAGCGGGAGGCGAGCAGTACTTC
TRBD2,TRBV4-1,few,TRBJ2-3,CASSYRDYSSTDTQYF,TGCGCCAGCAGCTACCGGGACTACTCTAGCACAGATACGCAGTATTTT
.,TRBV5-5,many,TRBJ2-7,CASSLEQGLWQQYF,TGTGCCAGCAGCTTGGAGCAGGGATTGTGGCAGCAGTACTTC
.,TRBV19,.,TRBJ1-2,CASSTGWSNYGYTF,TGTGCCAGTAGTACAGGGTGGTCAAACTATGGCTACACCTTC
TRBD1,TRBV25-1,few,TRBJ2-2,CASSVTRQGNTGELFF,TGTGCCAGCAGTGTTACTCGACAGGGGAACACCGGGGAGCTGTTTTTT
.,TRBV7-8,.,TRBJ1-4,CASSLGAGGTNEKLFF,TGTGCCAGCAGCTTAGGGGCGGGGGGGACTAATGAAAAACTGTTTTTT
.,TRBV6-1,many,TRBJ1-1,CASSEAGDTASEAFF,TGTGCCAGCAGTGAAGCGGGGGACACAGCTTCTGAAGCTTTCTTT
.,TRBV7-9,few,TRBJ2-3,CASSPWEVPGNTQYF,TGTGCCAGCAGCCCTTGGGAGGTCCCCGGGAATACGCAGTATTTT
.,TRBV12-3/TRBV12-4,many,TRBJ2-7,CASSFGATYEQYF,TGTGCCAGCAGTTTCGGGGCGACCTACGAGCAGTACTTC
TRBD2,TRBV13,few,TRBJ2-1,CASSAGDYTNEQFF,TGTGCCAGCAGCGCCGGGGACTATACAAATGAGCAGTTCTTC
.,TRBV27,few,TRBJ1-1,CASSLTTNTEAFF,TGTGCCAGCAGTTTAACCACGAACACTGAAGCTTTCTTT